This is a list of T cell receptor beta chains from one sample in a study of blood T cell repertoires in COVID-19. TCRdb keeps only in-frame clones here, not all; method: immunoSEQ multiplex PCR. Of over 450,000 clones listed, 85% to 90% are singletons. Sequenced: peripheral blood. All receptors come from a woman between 50 and 59 years old with COVID-19, enrolled during active disease. CDR3s include the opening cysteine and the closing phenylalanine or tryptophan. The D gene is left open where the match is weak. Not all rows give a size; the values are once, few, many and, for expanded clones, a class.

clone size: once
D gene: TRBD1
J gene: TRBJ1-5
CDR3 length: 15
V gene: TRBV24-1
CDR3 DNA: TGTGCCACCAGCCTCGGGACAGGAGACAGTCAGCCCCAGCATTTT
CDR3 protein: CATSLGTGDSQPQHF

clone size: .
D gene: TRBD2
J gene: TRBJ2-3
CDR3 length: 19
V gene: TRBV2
CDR3 DNA: TGTGCCAGCAGTGGGGCTAGCGGGGGCCTTACTCCTAGCACAGATACGCAGTATTTT
CDR3 protein: CASSGASGGLTPSTDTQYF

clone size: .
D gene: TRBD2
J gene: TRBJ2-7
CDR3 length: 16
V gene: TRBV6-6
CDR3 DNA: TGTGCCAGCACTCCGAGAGGGGCTAGCGGGGTCTACGAGCAGTACTTC
CDR3 protein: CASTPRGASGVYEQYF

clone size: .
D gene: .
J gene: TRBJ1-3
CDR3 length: 14
V gene: TRBV6-5
CDR3 DNA: TGTGCCAGCAGACAACAATTCTCTGGAAACACCATATATTTT
CDR3 protein: CASRQQFSGNTIYF

clone size: .
D gene: TRBD1
J gene: TRBJ2-2
CDR3 length: 17
V gene: TRBV9
CDR3 DNA: TGTGCCAGCAGCGGACGGGACAGGGGGCCGGAGACCGGGGAGCTGTTTTTT
CDR3 protein: CASSGRDRGPETGELFF

clone size: .
D gene: .
J gene: TRBJ2-1
CDR3 length: 14
V gene: TRBV9
CDR3 DNA: TGTGCCAGCAGCGCCTCTCAGGGTGGAGGGGAGCAGTTCTTC
CDR3 protein: CASSASQGGGEQFF

clone size: .
D gene: TRBD2
J gene: TRBJ2-7
CDR3 length: 16
V gene: TRBV28
CDR3 DNA: TGTGCCAGCAAAGGGACTAGCGGGGGGCCCTCCTACGAGCAGTACTTC
CDR3 protein: CASKGTSGGPSYEQYF

clone size: .
D gene: .
J gene: TRBJ1-2
CDR3 length: 13
V gene: TRBV7-2
CDR3 DNA: TGTGCCAGCAGCCCCGACAGGATCGGGGGCTACACCTTC
CDR3 protein: CASSPDRIGGYTF

clone size: .
D gene: .
J gene: TRBJ1-2
CDR3 length: 15
V gene: TRBV11-2
CDR3 DNA: TGTGCCAGCAGCAGATCAGGGAACTCTAACTATGGCTACACCTTC
CDR3 protein: CASSRSGNSNYGYTF

clone size: .
D gene: .
J gene: TRBJ1-2
CDR3 length: 13
V gene: TRBV7-9
CDR3 DNA: TGTGCCAGCAGCTTAGCAGGACAGAACGGCTACACCTTC
CDR3 protein: CASSLAGQNGYTF

clone size: .
D gene: .
J gene: TRBJ2-3
CDR3 length: 13
V gene: TRBV11-3
CDR3 DNA: TGTGCCAGCAGCTTAGATCTTAGAGGCTCGCAGTATTTT
CDR3 protein: CASSLDLRGSQYF

clone size: .
D gene: .
J gene: TRBJ1-2
CDR3 length: 14
V gene: TRBV6-5
CDR3 DNA: TGTGCCAGCACCCGACTAGGGGATTTGTATGGCTACACCTTC
CDR3 protein: CASTRLGDLYGYTF

clone size: .
D gene: .
J gene: TRBJ2-3
CDR3 length: 14
V gene: TRBV15
CDR3 DNA: TGTGCCACCAGCAGCAGGGGAACCACAGATACGCAGTATTTT
CDR3 protein: CATSSRGTTDTQYF

clone size: .
D gene: .
J gene: TRBJ1-2
CDR3 length: 16
V gene: TRBV24-1
CDR3 DNA: TGTGCCGTCCAAAAGGCAGCAGGACAACTTAACTATGGCTACACCTTC
CDR3 protein: CAVQKAAGQLNYGYTF

clone size: .
D gene: TRBD1
J gene: TRBJ1-1
CDR3 length: 15
V gene: TRBV6-5
CDR3 DNA: TGTGCCAGTGGGAGTCCAGGGGGCAGATACACTGAAGCTTTCTTT
CDR3 protein: CASGSPGGRYTEAFF

clone size: .
D gene: TRBD2
J gene: TRBJ2-7
CDR3 length: 16
V gene: TRBV5-1
CDR3 DNA: TGCGCCAGCAGCCCGGCGGCTAGCGGGGGATCGAGCGAGCAGTACTTC
CDR3 protein: CASSPAASGGSSEQYF

clone size: .
D gene: TRBD2
J gene: TRBJ2-3
CDR3 length: 16
V gene: TRBV3-1/TRBV3-2
CDR3 DNA: TGTGCCAGCAGCGCTTGGGGCGGGGGGCTCACAGATACGCAGTATTTT
CDR3 protein: CASSAWGGGLTDTQYF

clone size: .
D gene: .
J gene: TRBJ1-4
CDR3 length: 14
V gene: TRBV5-1
CDR3 DNA: TGCGCCAGCAGGGAGGACTTAACTAATGAAAAACTGTTTTTT
CDR3 protein: CASREDLTNEKLFF

clone size: .
D gene: .
J gene: TRBJ1-5
CDR3 length: 15
V gene: TRBV19
CDR3 DNA: TGTGCCAGTACGCCTTCTGGGCAGGGAAGGGCGTCTATCCATTTT
CDR3 protein: CASTPSGQGRASIHF

clone size: once
D gene: TRBD2
J gene: TRBJ2-3
CDR3 length: 16
V gene: TRBV9
CDR3 DNA: TGTGCCAGCAGCGCAGATAGCGGGGGGGCTGGCGATACGCAGTATTTT
CDR3 protein: CASSADSGGAGDTQYF

clone size: .
D gene: .
J gene: TRBJ1-1
CDR3 length: 15
V gene: TRBV6-5
CDR3 DNA: TGTGCCAGCAGTTACAAAAGAGTTCCGTTGACTGAAGCTTTCTTT
CDR3 protein: CASSYKRVPLTEAFF

clone size: .
D gene: TRBD1
J gene: TRBJ1-1
CDR3 length: 18
V gene: TRBV7-9
CDR3 DNA: TGTGCCAGCAGCTTACCTTCAGTTGGGACAGTGATGAACACTGAAGCTTTCTTT
CDR3 protein: CASSLPSVGTVMNTEAFF

clone size: .
D gene: TRBD1
J gene: TRBJ2-3
CDR3 length: 13
V gene: TRBV6-5
CDR3 DNA: TGTGCCAGCACCGACGAGACAGGGGGGCCGCAGTATTTT
CDR3 protein: CASTDETGGPQYF

clone size: .
D gene: .
J gene: TRBJ1-2
CDR3 length: 13
V gene: TRBV27
CDR3 DNA: TGTGCCAGCAGGTCTTCCTCAAGACAGATCTACACCTTC
CDR3 protein: CASRSSSRQIYTF

clone size: .
D gene: .
J gene: TRBJ1-1
CDR3 length: 15
V gene: TRBV27
CDR3 DNA: TGTGCCAGCAGTCCCCCCCCGGGGGTGGGCACTGAAGCTTTCTTT
CDR3 protein: CASSPPPGVGTEAFF

clone size: .
D gene: .
J gene: TRBJ2-3
CDR3 length: 14
V gene: TRBV19
CDR3 DNA: TGTGCCAGTAGCAAACTAGGGCGGGGAGATACGCAGTATTTT
CDR3 protein: CASSKLGRGDTQYF

clone size: .
D gene: .
J gene: TRBJ1-2
CDR3 length: 12
V gene: TRBV19
CDR3 DNA: TGTGCCAGCCTACAGGGCCCCTATGGCTACACCTTC
CDR3 protein: CASLQGPYGYTF

clone size: .
D gene: .
J gene: TRBJ1-2
CDR3 length: 12
V gene: TRBV30
CDR3 DNA: TGTGCCTGGAGTGAACAGGGTCATGGCTACACCTTC
CDR3 protein: CAWSEQGHGYTF

clone size: few
D gene: TRBD1
J gene: TRBJ1-5
CDR3 length: 15
V gene: TRBV4-1
CDR3 DNA: TGCGCCAGCAGCCAAGAGGGGACAGCTAGACAGCCCCAGCATTTT
CDR3 protein: CASSQEGTARQPQHF

clone size: once
D gene: TRBD2
J gene: TRBJ2-1
CDR3 length: 16
V gene: TRBV18
CDR3 DNA: TGTGCCAGCTCGCCGCTGCTAGCGGTAGGAACCAATGAGCAGTTCTTC
CDR3 protein: CASSPLLAVGTNEQFF

clone size: .
D gene: .
J gene: TRBJ2-1
CDR3 length: 16
V gene: TRBV19
CDR3 DNA: TGTGCCAGTAGTATAGACAGGTTACGCTCCTACAATGAGCAGTTCTTC
CDR3 protein: CASSIDRLRSYNEQFF

clone size: .
D gene: .
J gene: TRBJ1-2
CDR3 length: 15
V gene: TRBV19
CDR3 DNA: TGTGCCAGTACCACGGGGTACGATTCTTACTATGGCTACACCTTC
CDR3 protein: CASTTGYDSYYGYTF

clone size: .
D gene: TRBD2
J gene: TRBJ2-1
CDR3 length: 16
V gene: TRBV2
CDR3 DNA: TGTGCCAGCGGTAGCCTGACTAGCGGGAGCTACAATGAGCAGTTCTTC
CDR3 protein: CASGSLTSGSYNEQFF

clone size: .
D gene: .
J gene: TRBJ2-7
CDR3 length: 15
V gene: TRBV15
CDR3 DNA: TGTGCCACCAGCCCCGAGAGACAGGTAACCTACGAGCAGTACTTC
CDR3 protein: CATSPERQVTYEQYF

clone size: .
D gene: TRBD1
J gene: TRBJ2-1
CDR3 length: 16
V gene: TRBV24-1
CDR3 DNA: TGTGCCACCAGTGATTTGTGGACAGGCTCCTACAATGAGCAGTTCTTC
CDR3 protein: CATSDLWTGSYNEQFF

clone size: .
D gene: TRBD1
J gene: TRBJ1-2
CDR3 length: 14
V gene: TRBV19
CDR3 DNA: TGTGCCAGTAGTATTGGGACAGGGGACTATGGCTACACCTTC
CDR3 protein: CASSIGTGDYGYTF

clone size: .
D gene: .
J gene: TRBJ2-1
CDR3 length: 13
V gene: TRBV6-1
CDR3 DNA: TGTGCCAGCAGTGAAATACTAGCCAATGAGCAGTTCTTC
CDR3 protein: CASSEILANEQFF

clone size: .
D gene: .
J gene: TRBJ2-5
CDR3 length: 13
V gene: TRBV6-4
CDR3 DNA: TGTGCCAGGACTGACAGCGACCAAGAGACCCAGTACTTC
CDR3 protein: CARTDSDQETQYF

clone size: .
D gene: TRBD1
J gene: TRBJ2-7
CDR3 length: 20
V gene: TRBV5-1
CDR3 DNA: TGCGCCAGCAGCCTGAACTATAAGGACCCTGGACAGGTCCAAACCTACGAGCAGTACTTC
CDR3 protein: CASSLNYKDPGQVQTYEQYF

clone size: .
D gene: .
J gene: TRBJ1-1
CDR3 length: 15
V gene: TRBV9
CDR3 DNA: TGTGCCAGCAGCGTAGGGTACGGGGGGAACACTGAAGCTTTCTTT
CDR3 protein: CASSVGYGGNTEAFF

clone size: few
D gene: .
J gene: TRBJ1-2
CDR3 length: 14
V gene: TRBV7-9
CDR3 DNA: TGTGCCAGCAGCTTAGGGGCTCCCCTCTATGGCTACACCTTC
CDR3 protein: CASSLGAPLYGYTF

clone size: .
D gene: TRBD2
J gene: TRBJ2-2
CDR3 length: 17
V gene: TRBV5-1
CDR3 DNA: TGCGCCAGCAGCTTGTGGAGCATGCGGGGGGAGGACGGGGAGCTGTTTTTT
CDR3 protein: CASSLWSMRGEDGELFF

clone size: few
D gene: .
J gene: TRBJ1-5
CDR3 length: 13
V gene: TRBV6-1
CDR3 DNA: TGTGCCAGCAGTGACAGGGAAGGTCAGCCCCAGCATTTT
CDR3 protein: CASSDREGQPQHF

clone size: .
D gene: .
J gene: TRBJ2-3
CDR3 length: 11
V gene: TRBV10-2
CDR3 DNA: TGCGCCAGCAGTGATCCTAGTGCGCAGTATTTT
CDR3 protein: CASSDPSAQYF

clone size: .
D gene: .
J gene: TRBJ1-4
CDR3 length: 15
V gene: TRBV18
CDR3 DNA: TGTGCCAGCTCACCGATCAGGGCCACTAATGAAAAACTGTTTTTT
CDR3 protein: CASSPIRATNEKLFF

clone size: .
D gene: .
J gene: TRBJ1-1
CDR3 length: 15
V gene: TRBV28
CDR3 DNA: .
CDR3 protein: CASSSSTGTPSEAFF

clone size: .
D gene: .
J gene: TRBJ1-5
CDR3 length: 13
V gene: TRBV30
CDR3 DNA: TGTGCCTGGAACGCCGGTAGCAATCAGCCCCAGCATTTT
CDR3 protein: CAWNAGSNQPQHF

clone size: .
D gene: .
J gene: TRBJ1-1
CDR3 length: 13
V gene: TRBV10-1
CDR3 DNA: TGCGCCAGCAACTCTCCGGAGGTCACTGAAGCTTTCTTT
CDR3 protein: CASNSPEVTEAFF